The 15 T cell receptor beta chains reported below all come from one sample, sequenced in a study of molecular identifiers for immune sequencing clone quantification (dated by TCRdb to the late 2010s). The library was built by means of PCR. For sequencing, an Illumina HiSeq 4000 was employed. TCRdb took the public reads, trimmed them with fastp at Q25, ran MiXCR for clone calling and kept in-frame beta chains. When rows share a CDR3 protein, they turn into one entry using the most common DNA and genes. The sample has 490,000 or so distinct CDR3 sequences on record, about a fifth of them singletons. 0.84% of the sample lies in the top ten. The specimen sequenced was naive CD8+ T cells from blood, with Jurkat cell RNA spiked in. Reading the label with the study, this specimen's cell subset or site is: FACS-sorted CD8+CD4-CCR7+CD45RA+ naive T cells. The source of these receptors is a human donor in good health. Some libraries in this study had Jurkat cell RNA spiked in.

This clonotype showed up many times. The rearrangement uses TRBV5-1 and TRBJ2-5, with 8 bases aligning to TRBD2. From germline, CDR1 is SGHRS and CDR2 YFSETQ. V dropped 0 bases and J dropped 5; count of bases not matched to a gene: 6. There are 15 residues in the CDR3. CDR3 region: CASSLVGSGIETQYF. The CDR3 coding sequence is TGCGCCAGCAGCTTGGTGGGTAGCGGGATCGAGACCCAGTACTTC.

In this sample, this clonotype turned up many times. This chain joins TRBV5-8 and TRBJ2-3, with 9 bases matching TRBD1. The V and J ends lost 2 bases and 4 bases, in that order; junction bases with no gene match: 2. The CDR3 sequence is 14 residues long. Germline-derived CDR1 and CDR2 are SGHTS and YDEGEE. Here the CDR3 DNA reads TGTGCCAGCAGCTTCGGACAGGGGCCAGATACGCAGTATTTT. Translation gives CASSFGQGPDTQYF.

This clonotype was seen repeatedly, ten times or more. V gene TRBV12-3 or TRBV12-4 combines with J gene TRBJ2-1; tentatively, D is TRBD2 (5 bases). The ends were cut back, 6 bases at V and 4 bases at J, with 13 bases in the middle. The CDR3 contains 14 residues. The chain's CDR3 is CASRLGVQYNEQFF. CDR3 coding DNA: TGTGCCAGCAGGTTGGGAGTTCAATACAATGAGCAGTTCTTC.

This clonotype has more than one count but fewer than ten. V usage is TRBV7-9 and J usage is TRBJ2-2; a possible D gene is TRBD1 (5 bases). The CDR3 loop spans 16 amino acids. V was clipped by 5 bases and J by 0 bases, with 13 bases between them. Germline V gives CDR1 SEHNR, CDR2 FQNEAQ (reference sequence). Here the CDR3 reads CASSTLGQSNTGELFF. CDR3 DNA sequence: TGTGCCAGCAGCACATTGGGGCAGTCGAACACCGGGGAGCTGTTTTTT.

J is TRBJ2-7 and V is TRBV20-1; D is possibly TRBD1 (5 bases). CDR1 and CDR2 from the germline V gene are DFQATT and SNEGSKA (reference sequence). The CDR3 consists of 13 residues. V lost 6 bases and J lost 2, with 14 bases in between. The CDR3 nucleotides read TGCAGTGCCGCCAGGGATTCCACCTACGAGCAGTACTTC. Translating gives CSAARDSTYEQYF.

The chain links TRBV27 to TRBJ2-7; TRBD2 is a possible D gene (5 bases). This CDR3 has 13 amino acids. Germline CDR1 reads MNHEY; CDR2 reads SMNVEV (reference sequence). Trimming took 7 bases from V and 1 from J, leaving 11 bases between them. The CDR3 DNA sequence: TGTGCCAGCACCCAGAGCGGATCCTACGAGCAGTACTTC. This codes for CASTQSGSYEQYF.

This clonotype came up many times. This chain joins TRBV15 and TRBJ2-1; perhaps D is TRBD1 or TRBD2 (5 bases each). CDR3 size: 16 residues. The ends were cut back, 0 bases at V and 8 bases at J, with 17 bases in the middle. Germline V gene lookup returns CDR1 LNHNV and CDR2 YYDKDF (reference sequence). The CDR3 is CATSRDSPFRDDEQFF. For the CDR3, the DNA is TGTGCCACCAGCAGAGATTCCCCCTTCCGGGACGATGAGCAGTTCTTC.

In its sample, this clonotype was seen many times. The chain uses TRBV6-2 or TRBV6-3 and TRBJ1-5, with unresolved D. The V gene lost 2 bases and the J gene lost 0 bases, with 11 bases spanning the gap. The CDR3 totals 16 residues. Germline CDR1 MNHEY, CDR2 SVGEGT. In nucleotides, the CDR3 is TGTGCCAGCAGTTACCTGGCGCAGGCTAGCAATCAGCCCCAGCATTTT. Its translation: CASSYLAQASNQPQHF.

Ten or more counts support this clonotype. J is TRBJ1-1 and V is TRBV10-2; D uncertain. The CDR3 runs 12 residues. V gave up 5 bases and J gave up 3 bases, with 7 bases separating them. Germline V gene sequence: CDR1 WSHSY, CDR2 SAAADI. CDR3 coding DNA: TGCGCCAGCAGTCCTGAGGACACTGAAGCTTTCTTT. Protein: CASSPEDTEAFF.

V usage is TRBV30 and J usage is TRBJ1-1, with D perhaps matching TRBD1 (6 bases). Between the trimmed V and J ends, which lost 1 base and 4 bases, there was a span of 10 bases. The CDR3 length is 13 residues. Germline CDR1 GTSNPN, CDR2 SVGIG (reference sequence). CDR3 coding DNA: TGTGCCTGGAGTGAAGGACAGATCACTGAAGCTTTCTTT. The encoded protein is CAWSEGQITEAFF.

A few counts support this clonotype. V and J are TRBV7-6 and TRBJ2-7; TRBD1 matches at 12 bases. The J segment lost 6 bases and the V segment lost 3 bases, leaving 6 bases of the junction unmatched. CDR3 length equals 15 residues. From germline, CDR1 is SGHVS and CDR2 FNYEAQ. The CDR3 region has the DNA TGTGCCAGCAGCTTTTCCGGGACAGGGGGCGGCGAGCAGTACTTC. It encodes CASSFSGTGGGEQYF.

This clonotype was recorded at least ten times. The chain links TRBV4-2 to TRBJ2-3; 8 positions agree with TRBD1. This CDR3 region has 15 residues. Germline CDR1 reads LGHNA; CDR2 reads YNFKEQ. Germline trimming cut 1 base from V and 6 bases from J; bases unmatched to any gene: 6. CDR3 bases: TGTGCCAGCAGCCAAGTGGGGGACAGGATGGATACGCAGTATTTT. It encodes CASSQVGDRMDTQYF.

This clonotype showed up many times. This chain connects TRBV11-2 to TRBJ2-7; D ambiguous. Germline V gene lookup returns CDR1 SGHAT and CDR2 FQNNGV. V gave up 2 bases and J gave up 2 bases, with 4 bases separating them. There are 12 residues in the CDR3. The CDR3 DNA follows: TGTGCCAGCAGCTTACCGACCTACGAGCAGTACTTC. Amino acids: CASSLPTYEQYF.

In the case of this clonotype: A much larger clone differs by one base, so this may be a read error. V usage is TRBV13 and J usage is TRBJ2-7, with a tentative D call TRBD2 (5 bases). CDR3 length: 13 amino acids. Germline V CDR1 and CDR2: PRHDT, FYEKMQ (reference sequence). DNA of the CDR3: TGTGCCAGCAGCTTAGGGTATGAGGAGGAGCAGTGCTTC. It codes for CASSLGYEEEQCF.

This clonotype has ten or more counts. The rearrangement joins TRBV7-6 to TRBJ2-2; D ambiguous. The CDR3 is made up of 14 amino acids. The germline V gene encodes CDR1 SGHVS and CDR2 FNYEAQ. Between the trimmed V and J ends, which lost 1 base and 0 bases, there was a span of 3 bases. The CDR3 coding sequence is TGTGCCAGCAGCTTAGGGGCGAACACCGGGGAGCTGTTTTTT. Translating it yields CASSLGANTGELFF.